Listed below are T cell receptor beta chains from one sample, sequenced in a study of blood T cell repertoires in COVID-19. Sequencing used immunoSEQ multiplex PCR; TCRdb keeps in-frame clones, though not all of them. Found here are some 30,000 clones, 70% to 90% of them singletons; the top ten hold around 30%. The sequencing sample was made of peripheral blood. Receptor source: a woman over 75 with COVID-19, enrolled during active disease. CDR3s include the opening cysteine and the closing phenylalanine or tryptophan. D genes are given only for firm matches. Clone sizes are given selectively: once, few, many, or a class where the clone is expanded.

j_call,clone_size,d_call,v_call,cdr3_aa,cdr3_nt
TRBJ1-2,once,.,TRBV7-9,CASSLEQGFLTF,TGTGCCAGCAGCTTAGAGCAGGGGTTCTTAACCTTC
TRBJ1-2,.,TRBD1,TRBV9,CASSAGTGVLGYTF,TGTGCCAGCAGCGCGGGGACAGGGGTTCTTGGCTACACCTTC
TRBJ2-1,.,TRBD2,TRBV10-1,CASSEGTSGGREFF,TGCGCCAGCAGCGAAGGGACTAGCGGGGGCCGAGAGTTCTTC
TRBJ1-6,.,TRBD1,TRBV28,CASSGGTGGNSPLHF,TGTGCCAGCAGTGGAGGGACAGGGGGAAATTCACCCCTCCACTTT
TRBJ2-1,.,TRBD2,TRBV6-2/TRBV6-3,CASSKGLAGGSYNEQFF,TGTGCCAGCAGTAAGGGACTAGCGGGGGGATCCTACAATGAGCAGTTCTTC
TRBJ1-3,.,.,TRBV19,CASSIGRGSGNTIYF,TGTGCCAGTAGTATTGGAAGGGGCTCTGGAAACACCATATATTTT
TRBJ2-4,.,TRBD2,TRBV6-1,CASSQAGGIGIQYF,TGTGCCAGCAGTCAAGCCGGGGGGATAGGCATTCAGTACTTC
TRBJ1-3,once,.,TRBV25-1,CASSAVSGNTIYF,TGTGCCAGCAGTGCGGTCTCTGGAAACACCATATATTTT
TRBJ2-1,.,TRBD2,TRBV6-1,CASSASRSGAYNEQFF,TGTGCCAGCAGTGCCTCCCGTAGCGGGGCTTACAATGAGCAGTTCTTC
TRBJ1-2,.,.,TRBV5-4,CASSLRGQANYGYTF,TGTGCCAGCAGCTTGAGAGGGCAGGCCAACTATGGCTACACCTTC
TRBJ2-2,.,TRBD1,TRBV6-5,CASSKGQGATGELFF,TGTGCCAGCAGTAAGGGACAGGGGGCCACCGGGGAGCTGTTTTTT
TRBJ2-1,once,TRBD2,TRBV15,CATLLAGTSYNEQFF,TGTGCCACCTTATTAGCGGGGACAAGCTACAATGAGCAGTTCTTC
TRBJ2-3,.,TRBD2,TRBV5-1,CASSWGGGIHTDTQYF,TGCGCCAGCAGCTGGGGCGGGGGGATACACACAGATACGCAGTATTTT
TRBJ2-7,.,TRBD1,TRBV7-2,CASSLGRGRTEQYF,TGTGCCAGCAGCTTAGGCAGGGGGCGGACCGAGCAGTACTTC
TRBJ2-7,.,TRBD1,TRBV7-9,CASSTDRDRGHEQYF,TGTGCCAGCAGCACAGACCGGGACAGGGGGCACGAGCAGTACTTC
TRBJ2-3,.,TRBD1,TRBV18,CASSPTGGSGSTDTQYF,TGTGCCAGCTCACCAACAGGGGGCTCGGGTAGCACAGATACGCAGTATTTT
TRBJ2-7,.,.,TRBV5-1,CASSSAPPGSGDYEQYF,TGCGCCAGCAGCTCCGCCCCCCCCGGGTCAGGGGATTACGAGCAGTACTTC
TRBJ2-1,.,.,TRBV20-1,CSARLNEQFF,TGCAGTGCTCGGTTAAATGAGCAGTTCTTC
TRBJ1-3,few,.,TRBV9,CASSSQGSSGNTIYF,TGTGCCAGCAGCTCTCAGGGGTCCTCTGGAAACACCATATATTTT
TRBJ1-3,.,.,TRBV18,CASSPPSTTIYF,TGTGCCAGCTCACCACCTTCTACTACCATATATTTT
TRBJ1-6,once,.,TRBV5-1,CASSLEWGLVNSPLHF,TGCGCCAGCAGCTTGGAGTGGGGGCTTGTTAATTCACCCCTCCACTTT
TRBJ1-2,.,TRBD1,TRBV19,CASRDRVFGYTF,TGTGCCAGTCGGGACAGGGTTTTTGGCTACACCTTC
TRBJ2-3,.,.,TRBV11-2,CASSLRASPSAPRDTQYF,TGTGCCAGCAGCTTAAGAGCTAGCCCTTCTGCCCCCCGCGATACGCAGTATTTT
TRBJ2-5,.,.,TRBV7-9,CASSFQPFSATKGQETQYF,TGTGCCAGCAGCTTCCAGCCATTCTCTGCGACAAAAGGACAAGAGACCCAGTACTTC
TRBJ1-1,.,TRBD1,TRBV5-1,CASSRDGTGRTEAFF,TGCGCCAGCAGCCGAGATGGGACAGGTAGGACTGAAGCTTTCTTT
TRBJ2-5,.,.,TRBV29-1,CSVTSFSQETQYF,TGCAGCGTGACTAGTTTTAGTCAAGAGACCCAGTACTTC
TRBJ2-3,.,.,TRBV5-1,CASKRDSSTDTQYF,TGCGCCAGTAAACGTGACAGCAGCACAGATACGCAGTATTTT
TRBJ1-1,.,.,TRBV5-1,CASSLTENTEAFF,TGCGCCAGCAGCTTGACAGAAAACACTGAAGCTTTCTTT
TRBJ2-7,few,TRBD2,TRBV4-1,CASSQVGEGSYEQYF,TGCGCCAGCAGCCAAGTGGGGGAGGGGTCCTACGAGCAGTACTTC
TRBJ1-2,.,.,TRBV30,CACSWGGDYGYTF,TGTGCCTGTTCGTGGGGGGGCGACTATGGCTACACCTTC
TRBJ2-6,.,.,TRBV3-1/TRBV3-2,CASSQDIVLGDPGANVLTF,TGTGCCAGCAGCCAAGATATTGTTTTAGGAGACCCTGGGGCCAACGTCCTGACTTTC
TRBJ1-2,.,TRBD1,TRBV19,CASGTERNYGYTF,TGTGCCAGCGGGACAGAAAGAAACTATGGCTACACCTTC
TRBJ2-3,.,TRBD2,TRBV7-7,CASSLLAGLTDTQYF,TGTGCCAGCAGCCTACTAGCGGGGCTGACAGATACGCAGTATTTT
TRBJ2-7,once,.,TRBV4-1,CASSPRDFSYEQYF,TGCGCCAGCAGCCCCCGGGACTTCTCCTACGAGCAGTACTTC
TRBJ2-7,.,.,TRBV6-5,CASSPGQGRDEQYF,TGTGCCAGCAGTCCAGGACAAGGACGCGACGAGCAGTACTTC
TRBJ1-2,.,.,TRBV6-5,CASSYPGNYGYTF,TGTGCCAGCAGTTACCCAGGGAACTATGGCTACACCTTC
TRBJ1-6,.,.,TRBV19,CASSQTGLRNSPLHF,TGTGCCAGTAGTCAAACAGGGTTGAGGAATTCACCCCTCCACTTT
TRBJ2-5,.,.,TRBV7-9,CASSLNGQAQETQYF,TGTGCCAGCAGCTTAAATGGGCAGGCCCAAGAGACCCAGTACTTC
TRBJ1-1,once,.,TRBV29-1,CSVIRGLNTEAFF,TGCAGCGTTATCCGGGGATTGAACACTGAAGCTTTCTTT
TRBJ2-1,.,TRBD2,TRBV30,CAWRPGGPSGGFELRNEQFF,TGTGCCTGGCGTCCCGGGGGGCCTAGCGGGGGGTTTGAGCTTCGCAATGAGCAGTTCTTC
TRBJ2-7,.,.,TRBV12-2,CASRLQTGRDGHEQYF,TGTGCAAGTCGCCTGCAGACTGGGAGGGACGGGCACGAGCAGTACTTC
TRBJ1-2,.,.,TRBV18,CASSPVQGRGYTF,TGTGCCAGCTCACCAGTACAGGGACGCGGCTACACCTTC
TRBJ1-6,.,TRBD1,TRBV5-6,CASSRQGTNSPLHF,TGTGCCAGCAGCAGACAGGGAACCAATTCACCCCTCCACTTT
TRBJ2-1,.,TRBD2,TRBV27,CASSFASGGSYNEQFF,TGTGCCAGCTCATTCGCTAGCGGGGGTTCCTACAATGAGCAGTTCTTC
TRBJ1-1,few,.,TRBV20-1,CSASRTAEAFF,TGCAGTGCGAGTCGGACAGCCGAAGCTTTCTTT
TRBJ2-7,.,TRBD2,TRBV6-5,CASRQLAGSSYEQYF,TGTGCCAGCAGACAACTAGCGGGAAGCTCCTACGAGCAGTACTTC
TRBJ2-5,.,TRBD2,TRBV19,CARITSGGRQETQYF,TGTGCCCGGATTACGTCGGGGGGGAGGCAAGAGACCCAGTACTTC
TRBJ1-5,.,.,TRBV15,CATSREGGNQPQHF,TGTGCCACCAGCAGAGAGGGGGGTAATCAGCCCCAGCATTTT
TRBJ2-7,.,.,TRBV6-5,CASSYSNQGGWYEQYF,TGTGCCAGCAGTTACTCGAATCAGGGTGGTTGGTACGAGCAGTACTTC
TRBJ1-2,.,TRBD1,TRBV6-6,CASRTGGSFSYGYTF,TGTGCCAGCCGGACAGGGGGCTCCTTCAGCTATGGCTACACCTTC
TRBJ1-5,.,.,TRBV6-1,CASSEEGVSRFSQPQHF,TGTGCCAGCAGTGAAGAAGGGGTTTCGAGGTTTAGTCAGCCCCAGCATTTT
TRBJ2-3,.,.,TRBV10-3,CAISHGQQVTDTQYF,TGTGCCATCAGCCACGGACAGCAAGTCACAGATACGCAGTATTTT
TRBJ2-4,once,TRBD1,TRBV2,CASSKTGTGAYF,TGTGCCAGCAGCAAAACGGGGACAGGGGCGTACTTC
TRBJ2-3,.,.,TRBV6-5,CASHGSSVGTDTQYF,TGTGCCAGCCATGGGAGCAGCGTCGGCACAGATACGCAGTATTTT
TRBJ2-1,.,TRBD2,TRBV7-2,CASRPGLAFNEQFF,TGTGCCAGCAGGCCCGGACTAGCGTTCAATGAGCAGTTCTTC
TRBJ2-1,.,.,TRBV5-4,CASSLSEINEQFF,TGTGCCAGCAGCCTGAGCGAGATTAATGAGCAGTTCTTC